These 26 T cell receptor beta chains came from one sample sequenced in a study of CD8+CD57+ T cells in acquired aplastic anemia. TCR beta VDJ combinations and CDR3 sequences were profiled from genomic DNA. TCRdb reprocessed the reads with MiXCR, giving one entry per CDR3 protein. The sample has 160,000 or so distinct CDR3 sequences, more than 45% seen once; the top ten hold roughly 3.2%. Sequenced patients had shown CD8+CD57+ cell expansion by flow cytometry. Sequencing input: sorted CD4+, CD8+, or CD8+CD57+ T cells (not recorded which) from PBMCs. All receptors derive from a human donor with aplastic anemia.

The genes are TRBV7-9 and TRBJ2-7; D remains unclear. V was clipped by 5 bases and J by 7 bases, with 6 bases between them. The CDR3 is made up of 10 amino acids. Germline V gives CDR1 SEHNR, CDR2 FQNEAQ (reference sequence). The CDR3 loop reads CASSPSEQYV. In DNA, the CDR3 is TGTGCCAGCAGCCCCTCGGAGCAGTACGTC.

This chain uses TRBV25-1 with TRBJ2-1, with 7 bases aligning to TRBD1. The CDR3 totals 13 residues. The trim removed 7 bases at V and 6 bases at J, leaving 6 bases unmatched. Germline CDR1 and CDR2: MGHDK and SYGVNS. The CDR3, as DNA: TGTGCCAGCATCCCGTCAGGGGGCAATGAGCAGTTCTTC. It specifies CASIPSGGNEQFF.

In this sample, this clonotype turned up many times. This chain uses TRBV12-3 or TRBV12-4 with TRBJ1-1; D uncertain. V lost 3 bases to trimming and J lost 3 bases, with 11 bases between them. The CDR3 has 14 amino acids. This CDR3 reads CASSFYRSHTEAFF. The DNA of the CDR3 is TGTGCCAGCAGTTTCTACAGAAGCCACACTGAAGCTTTCTTT.

Comment on this clonotype: A read error is possible here, since a much larger clone lies one base away. CDR3 region: CARGLVQPGRSEAFF. Here the CDR3 DNA reads TGTGCTCGTGGTTTGGTACAACCAGGACGCTCCGAAGCTTTCTTT. V and J are TRBV12-5 and TRBJ1-1; D is undetermined. This CDR3 is 15 amino acids long. Germline CDR1 reads LGHNT; CDR2 reads FRNRAP. The entire variable domain, with the rest obtained from reference TRBV12-5 and TRBJ1-1, is as follows: DARVTQTPRHKVTEMGQEVTMRCQPILGHNTVFWYRQTMMQGLELLAYFRNRAPLDDSGMPKDRFSAEMPDATLATLKIQPSEPRDSAVYFCARGLVQPGRSEAFFGQGTRLTVV.

As concerns this clonotype: A much larger clone differs by one base, so this may be a read error. The rearrangement joins TRBV4-3 to TRBJ2-1; D gene uncertain. The CDR3 covers 16 residues. The germline V gene has CDR1 LGHNA and CDR2 YSLEER. CDR3 DNA: TGCGCCAGCGGCCAAGATGCCCCGGGTCCCTACAATGAGCAGTTCTTC. Protein: CASGQDAPGPYNEQFF.

The CDR3 DNA is TGCGCCAGCAGCTTGGAGCGGGCTAGCGGGAGGGCGGAGCAGTACTTC. Protein: CASSLERASGRAEQYF. The genes are TRBV5-1 and TRBJ2-7; 12 bases are a match to TRBD2. V trimming: 0 bases; J trimming: 7 bases; junction bases outside the gene matches: 8. Germline-derived CDR1 and CDR2 are SGHRS and YFSETQ. The CDR3 is 16 amino acids.

This clonotype was seen repeatedly, ten times or more. The chain couples TRBV11-2 to TRBJ1-2, with D hard to call. Trimming took 1 base from V and 4 from J, leaving 10 bases between them. This CDR3 has 14 amino acids. The germline V gene has CDR1 SGHAT and CDR2 FQNNGV. This CDR3 is CASSLVGGPYGYTF. CDR3 nucleotides: TGTGCCAGCAGCTTAGTGGGTGGGCCCTATGGCTACACCTTC.

V usage is TRBV2 and J usage is TRBJ2-3, with D perhaps TRBD2 (6 bases). The CDR3 totals 15 residues. The V and J ends lost 2 bases and 0 bases respectively, with 9 bases between them. The germline gives CDR1 SNHLY, CDR2 FYNNEI. The CDR3 DNA reads as TGTGCCAGCAGTGAATTTGGGACTAGCACAGATACGCAGTATTTT. Protein: CASSEFGTSTDTQYF. The full variable domain, in which reference TRBV2 and TRBJ2-3 provide the parts outside the CDR3, is EPEVTQTPSHQVTQMGQEVILRCVPISNHLYFYWYRQILGQKVEFLVSFYNNEISEKSEIFDDQFSVERPDGSNFTLKIRSTKLEDSAMYFCASSEFGTSTDTQYFGPGTRLTVL.

In its sample, this clonotype was seen many times. A read error may be the cause here, since a much bigger clone is one base away. The V and J genes are TRBV7-9 and TRBJ1-1; D gene unclear. The CDR3 length is 11 residues. The V gene lost 10 bases and the J gene lost 4 bases, with 10 bases spanning the gap. CDR1 is SEHNR and CDR2 is FQNEAQ in the germline V gene (reference sequence). The chain's CDR3 is CATVSSTEAFF. CDR3 sequence (DNA): TGTGCCACGGTTTCGAGCACTGAAGCTTTCTTT.

J is TRBJ1-6 and V is TRBV5-1, with 7 bases identical to TRBD1. Unmatched junction bases numbered 6, after V lost 5 bases and J lost 4 bases. Germline CDR1 reads SGHRS; CDR2 reads YFSETQ. CDR3 size: 15 residues. The CDR3 DNA is TGCGCCAGCAGGGGGGGGACAGCGTATAATTCACCCCTCCACTTT. This sequence encodes CASRGGTAYNSPLHF.

V is TRBV9 and J is TRBJ1-6; 7 nucleotides line up with TRBD1. This CDR3 comprises 15 residues. With 4 bases clipped from V and 7 bases from J, the junction kept 8 bases outside the gene matches. CDR1 and CDR2 from the germline V gene are SGDLS and YYNGEE. CDR3 DNA: TGTGCCAGCAGCCCGACAGGGAATGCGAATTCACCCCTCCACTTT. Amino acids: CASSPTGNANSPLHF.

Notes on this clonotype: The junction and the germline gene differ at one end; a read error may be behind it. The chain carries TRBV7-9 and TRBJ2-6; D might be TRBD2 (5 bases). This CDR3 is built from 13 residues. Looked up from germline, CDR1 is SEHNR and CDR2 is FQNEAQ (reference sequence). Written as DNA, the CDR3 is TGTGCCAGCAGCTTTTTCGGGGTCAACGTCCTGACTTTC. Encoded protein: CASSFFGVNVLTF.

The V call is TRBV6-2 or TRBV6-3, the J call TRBJ1-3, with D uncertain. V lost 6 bases, J lost 8 bases, and 17 bases lay in between. Germline V gene data show CDR1 as MNHEY and CDR2 as SVGEGT. The CDR3 loop spans 14 amino acids. The CDR3 loop reads CASRPAGSWDTIYF. The CDR3 DNA reads as TGTGCCAGCAGACCCGCGGGGAGTTGGGACACCATATATTTT.

As regards this clonotype: A read error may explain this, as a much larger clone is one base away. The chain uses TRBV27 and TRBJ1-5; 7 positions agree with TRBD1. The trim removed 4 bases at V and 1 base at J, leaving 1 base unmatched. The CDR3 is 14 residues long. Germline CDR1 reads MNHEY; CDR2 reads SMNVEV (reference sequence). This CDR3 is CASSSRGSNQPQHF. In DNA form, the CDR3 reads TGTGCCAGCAGTTCCAGGGGGAGCAATCAGCCCCAGCATTTT.

To note about this clonotype: Since a much larger clone is just one base distant, this may be a read error. This chain links TRBV2 with TRBJ2-7; D unclear. Germline lookup yields CDR1 SNHLY and CDR2 FYNNEI. The CDR3 runs to 13 residues. CDR3 amino acids: CASRKSGRDEQHV. In DNA, the CDR3 is TGTGCCAGCAGGAAGAGTGGAAGAGACGAGCAGCACGTC.

As to this clonotype: A read error may account for a junction end that differs from germline. V and J are TRBV7-9 and TRBJ1-2; TRBD1 is a possible D gene (6 bases). This CDR3 has 14 residues. Germline-derived CDR1 and CDR2 are SEHNR and FQNEAQ (reference sequence). CDR3 residues: CASSLAGGARGHTF. CDR3 DNA: TGTGCCAGCAGCTTAGCGGGGGGGGCGCGTGGCCACACCTTC.

As regards this clonotype: A clone one base away is much larger, so this may be a read error. V gene TRBV11-1 combines with J gene TRBJ1-1; 7 bases align to TRBD1. V gave up 5 bases and J gave up 10 bases; unmatched junction bases: 22. The CDR3 is 17 amino acids. The germline V gene encodes CDR1 SGHAT and CDR2 FQDESV (reference sequence). The CDR3 sequence: CASSPHGRRDRGAGAFF. The CDR3 DNA sequence: TGTGCCAGCAGCCCTCATGGTCGCCGGGACAGAGGCGCTGGAGCTTTCTTT.

The genes are TRBV25-1 and TRBJ1-4; weak D call: TRBD1 (5 bases). This CDR3 is built from 15 residues. Trimming took 3 bases from V and 1 from J, leaving 9 bases between them. The germline V gene has CDR1 MGHDK and CDR2 SYGVNS. The CDR3 coding sequence is TGTGCCAGCAGTGACGACAGAGGAACTAATGAAAAACTGTTTTTT. Protein sequence: CASSDDRGTNEKLFF.

This clonotype occurred a few times. A much bigger clone sits one base away, suggesting this may be a read error. The V gene is TRBV12-3 or TRBV12-4, the J gene TRBJ2-3; D might be TRBD1 (6 bases). This CDR3 region has 11 residues. The V end was cut by 5 bases, the J end by 7 bases, with 7 bases between. CDR3 in DNA: TGTGCCAGCAGTACAGGGCATACGCAGTATTTT. Translating it yields CASSTGHTQYF.

The chain couples TRBV3-1 to TRBJ1-4; D is undetermined. The CDR3 extends over 14 amino acids. CDR1 and CDR2 (germline): LGHDT, YNNKEL (reference sequence). Trimming stripped 1 base from V and 5 bases from J, with 8 bases between. CDR3 DNA sequence: TGTGCCAGCAGCCAAGGGGGAGGGAATGAAAAACTGTTTTTT. This encodes CASSQGGGNEKLFF.

This clonotype was seen ten or more times. The rearrangement joins TRBV6-1 to TRBJ2-5; 10 bases align to TRBD1. Germline CDR1 MNHNS, CDR2 SASEGT. The CDR3 spans 15 residues. The trim removed 5 bases at V and 2 bases at J, leaving 5 bases unmatched. This CDR3 is CASSRDRGRQETQYF. CDR3 DNA: TGTGCCAGCAGTAGGGACAGGGGAAGGCAAGAGACCCAGTACTTC.

The chain couples TRBV7-2 to TRBJ1-1; D is undetermined. The CDR3 is made up of 12 amino acids. V shed 8 bases and J shed 1 base, with 8 bases lying between them. CDR1 is SGHTA, CDR2 FQGNSA, per germline. The CDR3, as DNA: TGTGCCAGCGGTATCCAGAACACTGAAGCTTTCTTT. This sequence encodes CASGIQNTEAFF.

This clonotype came up a few times. This chain uses TRBV29-1 with TRBJ2-1; 11 nucleotides match TRBD2. With V trimmed by 6 bases and J by 14 bases, 9 bases remained unmatched. Germline V lookup: CDR1 SQVTM, CDR2 ANQGSEA. The CDR3 is 12 residues long. The CDR3 region has the DNA TGCAGCGTGGTACTAGCGGGGGATGCCGAGTTCTTC. Translation gives CSVVLAGDAEFF.

This clonotype was counted between two and nine times. V usage is TRBV20-1 and J usage is TRBJ2-3, with 8 bases lining up with TRBD1. This CDR3 contains 15 residues. Looked up from germline, CDR1 is DFQATT and CDR2 is SNEGSKA (reference sequence). After removal of 5 bases from V and 0 bases from J, the junction contained 7 bases not matched to a gene. CDR3 protein: CSARLGTGSTDTQYF. As DNA, the CDR3 is TGCAGTGCTCGCCTCGGGACAGGCAGCACAGATACGCAGTATTTT.

The gene calls are TRBV10-3 and TRBJ1-2; D unresolved. This CDR3 is built from 15 residues. The V gene lost 4 bases and the J gene lost 0 bases, with 12 bases spanning the gap. Germline-derived CDR1 and CDR2 are ENHRY and SYGVKD. Here the CDR3 DNA reads TGTGCCATCAGTGCCGGGGTGGCAGCTAACTATGGCTACACCTTC. It specifies CAISAGVAANYGYTF.

This clonotype was seen many times. The chain combines TRBV10-3 with TRBJ2-7; D uncertain. V lost 6 bases, J lost 2 bases, and 8 bases lay in between. The CDR3 sequence is 12 residues long. The germline CDR1 and CDR2 sequences are ENHRY and SYGVKD. The CDR3 coding sequence is TGTGCCATCAGCACACCTACCTACGAGCAGTACTTC. Residues: CAISTPTYEQYF.